These T cell receptor beta chains were read from a single sample in a study of PD-1 blockade in classical Hodgkin lymphoma. Produced via immunoSEQ multiplex PCR; TCRdb's table is partial and in-frame only. The repertoire includes about 110,000 clones, nearly 90% of them detected once, and 15% to 20% sits in the top ten. The specimen comprised peripheral blood mononuclear cells (PBMCs), sampled before the second cycle of nivolumab. The origin of the receptors is a human donor with classical Hodgkin lymphoma. Both conserved end residues are part of each CDR3. The D gene is left open where the match is weak. Where a row states a size, it is once, few, many or the class of an expanded clone; other rows omit it.

v_gene	abundance	j_gene	d_gene	CDR3aa	CDR3nt
TRBV11-2	NA	TRBJ2-1	TRBD2	CASSSELAGGINEQFF	TGTGCCAGCAGTTCAGAACTAGCGGGAGGTATTAATGAGCAGTTCTTC
TRBV7-9	NA	TRBJ2-7	TRBD1	CASSSGTGEGTYEQYF	TGTGCCAGCAGCTCCGGGACAGGGGAAGGGACATACGAGCAGTACTTC
TRBV9	once	TRBJ2-7	TRBD1	CASSVTGVAHEQYF	TGTGCCAGCAGCGTTACAGGGGTCGCGCACGAGCAGTACTTC
TRBV7-2	once	TRBJ1-2	NA	CASSLDPSGSKNYGYTF	TGTGCCAGCAGCTTAGATCCGTCGGGGTCGAAGAACTATGGCTACACCTTC
TRBV11-2	NA	TRBJ2-7	TRBD2	CASSHYRLAGGPFYEQYF	TGTGCCAGCAGTCATTACCGGTTAGCGGGAGGGCCATTCTACGAGCAGTACTTC
TRBV9	NA	TRBJ2-5	NA	CASSDTPGETQYF	TGTGCCAGCAGCGATACGCCTGGAGAGACCCAGTACTTC
TRBV4-1	once	TRBJ1-5	NA	CASSQQSGKPQHF	TGCGCCAGCAGCCAACAATCAGGGAAGCCCCAGCATTTT
TRBV5-4	NA	TRBJ2-1	NA	CASSSGQRSSYNEQFF	TGTGCCAGCAGCTCAGGACAGAGGAGCTCCTACAATGAGCAGTTCTTC
TRBV4-3	NA	TRBJ1-2	NA	CASSQQTVNYGYTF	TGCGCCAGCAGCCAACAGACAGTGAACTATGGCTACACCTTC
TRBV6-1	NA	TRBJ2-7	NA	CASSVRGIPYEQYF	TGTGCCAGCAGTGTAAGGGGTATCCCCTACGAGCAGTACTTC
TRBV10-3	NA	TRBJ2-7	TRBD1	CAARGRQGIIEQYF	TGTGCCGCCCGAGGGAGACAGGGTATAATTGAGCAGTACTTC
TRBV4-1	NA	TRBJ1-1	TRBD1	CASSQARDRGLMNTEAFF	TGCGCCAGCAGCCAAGCCCGGGACAGGGGGCTGATGAACACTGAAGCTTTCTTT
TRBV27	once	TRBJ2-5	NA	CASSPTPGHRRETQYF	TGTGCCAGCAGTCCCACACCGGGACACCGTCGAGAGACCCAGTACTTC
TRBV6-5	once	TRBJ1-1	NA	CASSYVRLGSTEAFF	TGTGCCAGCAGTTACGTCCGGCTAGGGAGCACTGAAGCTTTCTTT
TRBV27	NA	TRBJ2-1	TRBD1	CASSLLGQTEQFF	TGTGCCAGCAGTTTATTGGGACAGACTGAGCAGTTCTTC
TRBV7-2	NA	TRBJ2-7	NA	CASSLAGLEQYF	TGTGCCAGCAGCTTAGCCGGGCTCGAGCAGTACTTC
TRBV11-2	NA	TRBJ1-3	NA	CASSLAGRNTIYF	TGTGCCAGCAGCTTAGCGGGGAGAAACACCATATATTTT
TRBV7-9	medium-sized	TRBJ2-3	NA	CASSSDKTDTDTQYF	TGTGCCAGCAGCTCAGACAAGACAGACACAGATACGCAGTATTTT
TRBV19	NA	TRBJ2-7	NA	CASSIASRGSGRSYEQYF	TGTGCCAGTAGTATCGCTTCTCGGGGTAGCGGTAGGTCCTACGAGCAGTACTTC
TRBV29-1	NA	TRBJ2-1	TRBD2	CSAPKRSGSRYGEQFF	TGCAGCGCCCCTAAGCGGAGCGGGAGTAGGTATGGTGAGCAGTTCTTC
TRBV2	NA	TRBJ1-1	NA	CASSVMENTEAFF	TGTGCCAGCAGTGTGATGGAGAACACTGAAGCTTTCTTT
TRBV6-4	NA	TRBJ1-4	NA	CASSDSALPVGSEKLFF	TGTGCCAGCAGTGACTCGGCTCTCCCGGTGGGCTCGGAAAAACTGTTTTTT
TRBV19	NA	TRBJ2-2	TRBD1	CASSSTGGINTGELFF	TGTGCCAGTAGTAGCACAGGGGGCATAAACACCGGGGAGCTGTTTTTT
TRBV5-1	NA	TRBJ1-4	NA	CASSLNPNEKLFF	TGCGCCAGCAGCTTGAATCCGAATGAAAAACTGTTTTTT
TRBV6-6	NA	TRBJ1-2	TRBD1	CASSTTEGTGGHGYTF	TGTGCCAGCAGTACAACCGAAGGGACAGGGGGCCATGGCTACACCTTC
TRBV30	NA	TRBJ2-7	NA	CAWSARITYEQYF	TGTGCCTGGAGTGCCCGCATCACCTACGAGCAGTACTTC
TRBV27	NA	TRBJ1-5	TRBD1	CASSRQGTGNQPQHF	TGTGCCAGCAGTAGACAGGGTACGGGCAATCAGCCCCAGCATTTT
TRBV10-1	NA	TRBJ2-4	TRBD2	CASRGLAGAKNIQYF	TGCGCCAGCAGGGGACTAGCGGGAGCCAAAAACATTCAGTACTTC
TRBV30	NA	TRBJ2-1	NA	CAWRLPPAYNEQFF	TGTGCCTGGAGACTACCCCCCGCCTACAATGAGCAGTTCTTC
TRBV13	NA	TRBJ2-4	NA	CASSFQSGLRAKNIQYF	TGTGCCAGCAGCTTTCAGTCCGGGCTTAGGGCCAAAAACATTCAGTACTTC
TRBV27	NA	TRBJ2-7	TRBD1	CASSFGDRASYEQYF	TGTGCCAGCAGTTTCGGGGACAGGGCCTCCTACGAGCAGTACTTC
TRBV7-6	NA	TRBJ2-7	NA	CASSLQPGSGPYEQYF	TGTGCCAGCAGCCTACAGCCGGGGTCGGGGCCCTACGAGCAGTACTTC
TRBV4-3	NA	TRBJ2-7	TRBD2	CASSQDSGTSNEQYF	TGCGCCAGCAGCCAAGATAGCGGGACTAGCAACGAGCAGTACTTC
TRBV10-3	NA	TRBJ2-7	NA	CAISELESAEQYF	TGTGCCATCAGTGAGCTTGAGTCAGCCGAGCAGTACTTC
TRBV7-9	once	TRBJ1-2	NA	CASSLDQTGPRGGYTF	TGTGCCAGCAGCTTAGACCAGACGGGGCCGCGGGGAGGCTACACCTTC
TRBV20-1	NA	TRBJ2-1	NA	CSASQGGEQFF	TGCAGTGCTAGTCAGGGGGGTGAGCAGTTCTTC
TRBV30	NA	TRBJ1-6	NA	CALTVSGNSPLHF	TGTGCCCTGACGGTATCTGGGAATTCACCCCTCCACTTT
TRBV6-1	NA	TRBJ1-4	NA	CASRNNEKLFF	TGTGCCAGCAGGAACAATGAAAAACTGTTTTTT
TRBV25-1	NA	TRBJ2-3	TRBD2	CASSESIAGKGDTQYF	TGTGCCAGCAGTGAATCTATAGCGGGGAAGGGAGATACGCAGTATTTT
TRBV9	NA	TRBJ1-2	NA	CASSVEGAPRVGYTF	TGTGCCAGCAGCGTAGAGGGCGCTCCCAGGGTCGGCTACACCTTC
TRBV27	NA	TRBJ1-5	TRBD1	CASERDRAPNQPQHF	TGTGCCAGCGAACGGGACAGGGCCCCTAATCAGCCCCAGCATTTT
TRBV30	NA	TRBJ2-5	TRBD1	CAWSVLNMDRQETQYF	TGTGCCTGGAGTGTACTTAATATGGACAGGCAAGAGACCCAGTACTTC
TRBV29-1	NA	TRBJ1-6	TRBD1	CSVGDRSSPLHF	TGCAGCGTCGGGGACAGGTCCTCACCCCTCCACTTT
TRBV20-1	NA	TRBJ2-7	TRBD1	CRVSGGAEQYF	TGCAGGGTCTCAGGGGGCGCCGAGCAGTACTTC
TRBV5-1	NA	TRBJ2-6	TRBD1	CASGSGTGTGANVLTF	TGCGCCAGCGGATCCGGGACAGGCACTGGGGCCAACGTCCTGACTTTC
TRBV27	NA	TRBJ2-7	TRBD2	CASRQQTGLAAYEQYF	TGTGCCAGCAGACAGCAAACGGGACTAGCGGCCTACGAGCAGTACTTC
TRBV5-5	once	TRBJ1-1	NA	CASSSLSRSTEAFF	TGTGCCAGCAGCTCACTCTCCCGGAGCACTGAAGCTTTCTTT
TRBV19	NA	TRBJ2-3	NA	CATSPCNTQYF	TGTGCCACCTCCCCTTGTAATACGCAGTATTTT
TRBV4-1	NA	TRBJ2-7	TRBD1	CASSTPGQRLYEQYF	TGCGCCAGCAGCACCCCGGGACAGCGGCTCTACGAGCAGTACTTC
TRBV28	NA	TRBJ2-1	NA	CASSIEAGSEQFF	TGTGCCAGCAGTATTGAGGCGGGGAGTGAGCAGTTCTTC
TRBV27	NA	TRBJ2-2	NA	CASSLEGPANTGELFF	TGTGCCAGCAGTTTAGAGGGCCCAGCGAACACCGGGGAGCTGTTTTTT
TRBV6-5	NA	TRBJ1-3	NA	CACRSGVKGNTIYF	TGTGCCTGTCGGTCCGGGGTAAAAGGAAACACCATATATTTT
TRBV6-5	NA	TRBJ1-5	NA	CASRPQGNQPQHF	TGTGCCAGCAGACCACAGGGTAATCAGCCCCAGCATTTT